This TCR beta chain was sequenced during a study of blood T cell repertoires in COVID-19. Germline assignment: CDR1 SGHVS and CDR2 FNYEAQ. This CDR3 has 17 residues. The V and J ends lost 1 base and 4 bases, in that order; junction bases with no gene match: 10. Method: immunoSEQ multiplex PCR; TCRdb's copy keeps in-frame clones and lacks some. The data hold under 50,000 clones, with over 80% observed a single time. Sequencing input: peripheral blood. The chain links TRBV7-6 to TRBJ2-3; TRBD2 matches 8 bases. This clonotype was obtained from a man aged 65 to 85 with acute or convalescent COVID-19. The DNA for the CDR3 is TGTGCCAGCAGCTTAGGCGGCGAGCGGGAGTGGCCAGATACGCAGTATTTT. It encodes CASSLGGEREWPDTQYF.